Each of the 17 T cell receptor beta chains below was sequenced from the same sample in a study of blood T cells in healthy people across ages. Sample-barcoded 5' priming and a J-beta primer mix drove a second PCR of roughly 6 to 12 cycles. One entry per CDR3 protein, called by TCRdb with MiXCR from the 5' RACE reads. The profile shows 1.5 million to 1.8 million distinct CDR3 sequences, around 40% of them singletons. Sequenced sample: blood. The receptor source for this set is a young woman in good health.

The chain recombines TRBV11-2 with TRBJ2-1; D may be TRBD2 (5 bases). This CDR3 has 16 amino acids. V shed 1 base and J shed 9 bases, with 19 bases lying between them. The germline V gene encodes CDR1 SGHAT and CDR2 FQNNGV. The CDR3 loop reads CASSLGVVPSGGEQFF. Written as DNA, the CDR3 is TGTGCCAGCAGCTTAGGGGTGGTGCCATCCGGAGGTGAGCAGTTCTTC.

The V and J genes are TRBV5-1 and TRBJ1-6; 8 nucleotides agree with TRBD1. The V gene end was trimmed by 2 bases and the J gene end by 8 bases; junction bases not matched to a gene: 9. Germline V gives CDR1 SGHRS, CDR2 YFSETQ. The CDR3 is made up of 16 amino acids. The chain's CDR3 is CASSLIGTGRDSPLHF. The CDR3 DNA reads as TGCGCCAGCAGCTTAATCGGGACAGGAAGAGATTCACCCCTCCACTTT.

CDR3 sequence (DNA): TGCGCCAGCAGCTTGGCCTTGCGAGCGGGGCCCTACAATGAGCAGTTCTTC. It codes for CASSLALRAGPYNEQFF. The chain carries TRBV5-1 and TRBJ2-1, with TRBD2 matching over 7 bases. Trimming took 0 bases from V and 2 from J; bases not matched to a gene: 8. The CDR3 length is 17 residues. CDR1 and CDR2 from the germline V gene are SGHRS and YFSETQ.

This clonotype has more than one count but fewer than ten. The CDR3 sequence is CASSLSPVNEQFF. The DNA for the CDR3 is TGTGCCAGCAGCTTAAGCCCAGTCAATGAGCAGTTCTTC. V usage is TRBV7-3 and J usage is TRBJ2-1; D remains ambiguous. V lost 1 base and J 6 bases, leaving 7 bases between the germline ends. This CDR3 spans 13 amino acids. Germline V gene sequence: CDR1 SGHTA, CDR2 FQGTGA.

A remark on this clonotype: One end of the junction is discordant with germline, which a read error may explain. The genes are TRBV4-2 and TRBJ2-5; tentatively, D is TRBD1 (5 bases). TRBJ2-7 explains the end of the DNA better; the J call may be wrong. The length of the CDR3 is 15 residues. Per the germline V gene, CDR1 is LGHNA and CDR2 is YNFKEQ. For the CDR3, the DNA is TGTGCCAGCAGCCAAGATATAGACAGCTCCTGCGAGCAGTACTTC. Translated, it gives CASSQDIDSSCEQYF.

With respect to this clonotype: A much more abundant neighbour one base away suggests this may be a read error. The chain has TRBV2 and TRBJ2-5; tentative D call: TRBD2 (6 bases). The CDR3 consists of 12 residues. V dropped 7 bases and J dropped 5 bases, with 11 bases sitting between them. Germline V gene data show CDR1 as SNHLY and CDR2 as FYNNEI. The CDR3 sequence: CASTGGVETQYF. CDR3 coding DNA: TGTGCCAGCACCGGCGGGGTGGAGACCCAGTACTTC.

The CDR3 loop is CASNQTETKQLFF. For the CDR3, the DNA is TGTGCCAGCAACCAAACCGAGACCAAACAACTGTTTTTT. The V and J genes are TRBV7-2 and TRBJ1-4; the D is unclear. Between the trimmed V and J ends, which lost 7 bases and 12 bases, there was a span of 18 bases. Germline CDR1 reads SGHTA; CDR2 reads FQGNSA. The CDR3 contains 13 residues.

V and J are TRBV27 and TRBJ1-1, with unresolved D. The CDR3 is made up of 12 amino acids. Between the trimmed V and J ends, which lost 6 bases and 9 bases, there was a span of 14 bases. Germline V lookup: CDR1 MNHEY, CDR2 SMNVEV (reference sequence). The CDR3 sequence is CASRHRADKAFF. The CDR3, as DNA: TGTGCCAGCAGACATCGGGCAGACAAAGCTTTCTTT.

This clonotype was seen more than once but under ten times. The chain carries TRBV27 and TRBJ2-6; TRBD1 matches 9 bases. The CDR3 spans 18 residues. Germline CDR1 reads MNHEY; CDR2 reads SMNVEV (reference sequence). V lost 6 bases, J lost 1 base, and 10 bases stayed unmatched. The chain's CDR3 is CASRKAGTGFSGANVLTF. The CDR3 nucleotides read TGTGCCAGCAGAAAAGCCGGGACAGGGTTTTCTGGGGCCAACGTCCTGACTTTC.

The genes are TRBV27 and TRBJ1-4; D might be TRBD1 (6 bases). V lost 10 bases and J 3 bases, leaving 12 bases between the germline ends. The germline V gene has CDR1 MNHEY and CDR2 SMNVEV (reference sequence). The CDR3 runs to 13 residues. The DNA for the CDR3 is TGTGCCACCCGAGGGGGATCTAATGAAAAACTGTTTTTT. Protein: CATRGGSNEKLFF.

The rearrangement joins TRBV6-6 to TRBJ1-1, with D maybe TRBD1 (6 bases). In germline, CDR1 is MNHNY, CDR2 SVGAGI (reference sequence). The CDR3 sequence is 10 residues long. With 11 bases removed from V and 8 bases from J, the gap between germline ends came to 12 bases. CDR3: CAGGGQEAFF. CDR3 sequence (DNA): TGTGCCGGGGGGGGGCAAGAAGCTTTCTTT.

The V gene is TRBV20-1, the J gene TRBJ2-4, with TRBD2 as a possible D gene (6 bases). V gave up 3 bases and J gave up 0 bases, with 18 bases separating them. This CDR3 has 17 residues. CDR1 and CDR2 (germline): DFQATT, SNEGSKA (reference sequence). CDR3 loop: CSASFYGGSLAKNIQYF. CDR3 bases: TGCAGTGCTAGCTTTTATGGGGGGTCCCTAGCCAAAAACATTCAGTACTTC.

A few counts support this clonotype. This sequence joins TRBV4-3 and TRBJ2-3, with 7 bases fitting TRBD2. With V trimmed by 3 bases and J by 9 bases, 9 bases remained unmatched. This CDR3 has 14 amino acids. CDR1 is LGHNA, CDR2 YSLEER, per germline. Here the CDR3 reads CASSQRTSWGTQYF. CDR3 in DNA: TGCGCCAGCAGCCAGAGGACTAGTTGGGGCACGCAGTATTTT.

The V and J genes are TRBV11-2 and TRBJ2-3, with D maybe TRBD2 (6 bases). Trimming took off 2 bases at V and 6 bases at J, with 15 bases between the two ends. The CDR3 spans 15 residues. Looked up from germline, CDR1 is SGHAT and CDR2 is FQNNGV. In nucleotides, the CDR3 is TGTGCCAGCAGCTTACCGGGACTTTTATCCGATACGCAGTATTTT. Protein sequence: CASSLPGLLSDTQYF.

The chain carries TRBV6-2 or TRBV6-3 and TRBJ1-1, with 8 bases fitting TRBD1. This CDR3 is 15 amino acids long. Germline V gene sequence: CDR1 MNHEY, CDR2 SVGEGT. V lost 4 bases and J lost 1; bases outside the gene matches: 5. The CDR3 is CASSSHDRGNTEAFF. The CDR3 DNA sequence: TGTGCCAGCAGTTCACACGACAGGGGGAACACTGAAGCTTTCTTT.

The rearrangement links TRBV24-1 to TRBJ2-1, with 7 positions matching TRBD2. V was clipped by 2 bases and J by 7 bases; unmatched bases: 7. Germline V gives CDR1 KGHDR, CDR2 SFDVKD. This CDR3 region has 15 residues. As DNA, the CDR3 is TGTGCCACCAGTGATTCAAACGGGGGGAGTAATGAGCAGTTCTTC. Its translation: CATSDSNGGSNEQFF.

This clonotype was picked up many times. A much larger clone differs by one base, so this may be a read error. The gene calls are TRBV29-1 and TRBJ2-1; D is unresolved. TRBJ2-7 explains the end of the DNA better; the J call may be wrong. Germline loops: CDR1 SQVTM, CDR2 ANQGSEA. There are 15 residues in the CDR3. CDR3 DNA sequence: TGCAGCGTTGAAATTTGGGATAGCTCCTACAATGAGCAGTACTTC. It codes for CSVEIWDSSYNEQYF.